This T cell receptor (beta chain) derives from a study of T cell responses to AZD1222 COVID-19 vaccine (dated by TCRdb to 2020 to 2022). At the level of the whole study: TCR sequencing covered 230 or so trial participants: 207 given two doses of AZD1222 and 26 given two doses of MenACWY control vaccine. Trial participants were enrolled by age into 18-55, 56-69 and 70-plus year subgroups, with roughly 150, 30 and 60 TCR-sequenced participants respectively. Points the paper makes about the study in general: Spike-specific TCR breadth and depth rose significantly after two AZD1222 doses compared with day 0 and with MenACWY recipients. Most participants were white British and females outnumbered males, and the authors suggested that clonal diversity may have been underestimated. Conclusions about previously exposed vaccinees are limited, since just five or six AZD1222 recipients were seropositive for SARS-CoV-2 at baseline. Reportedly, close to half of the unique spike-specific TCRs recognized epitopes lying outside the regions that are mutated in the B.1.351 and B.1.1.7 variants. Because no samples from the day 14 peak response were available, repertoires could be characterized only after the peak T cell response. The vaccine-associated CD4 TCRs covered the entire spike protein, and the dominant responses fell in regions 160-218 and 743-854. In the small 56-69-year group, the increase in depth fell short of significance, most likely because of low power.

Points on this clone: Its target antigen remains unknown. Base qualities are not recorded, but no much larger clone differs from it by a single base.

The CDR3 regions of human TCRbeta chains were analyzed by immunosequencing. For the original study's pipeline: Repertoire TCRs were matched against a reference library of SARS-CoV-2-specific TCRs generated with the MIRA antigen-specificity platform. Breadth was defined as the fraction of unique TCRs that were SARS-CoV-2-associated. Depth was defined as the fraction of total T cells that were SARS-CoV-2-associated. Using the MIRA data, each spike-specific TCR was mapped to the spike region that the TCR reacts to and placed in a CD4 or CD8 class. Log10-transformed breadth and depth values were compared by one-way ANOVA with Sidak's multiple comparisons tests. This immuneACCESS table, as held by TCRdb, lists in-frame sequences with V and J called but not all clones. Of the missing ones, under half trace to an unresolved V gene in checked studies; the others have no known cause. The V and J calls and clone size come from that table; D and trimming were worked out from the DNA. Present in this sample are around 53,000 clones, approximately 85% of which were seen just once. The biggest ten clones account for roughly 19% of the sample.

From cysteine to phenylalanine, the CDR3 is 12 amino acids long. Here the CDR3 DNA is all that survives: 36 bases in frame from base 1. CDR1 and CDR2, looked up from the germline V gene, are MDHEN and SYDVKM. Cut back by 6 bases and 2 bases, the V and J ends lie 7 bases apart. The time point label for this specimen denotes: baseline before first vaccination. The sample's treatment or condition, from its label and the paper: meningococcal conjugate vaccine given as trial control. Vaccinee samples were obtained from the UK trials COV001 and COV002, which included a single-blind randomized controlled phase 2/3 trial of AZD1222 (ChAdOx1 nCoV-19) in healthy adults. For TCRbeta chain sequencing, PBMC samples from trial participants were taken at day 0 and at day 28 after the second dose.

The starting material was peripheral blood, obtained on day 0 of MenACWY control vaccination. Recombination linked TRBV28 to TRBJ1-2, with no confidently assigned D gene. The receptor's source is an adult in good health. The CDR3 protein sequence reads: CASRAHNYGYTF. The bases read TGTGCCAGCAGAGCACACAACTATGGCTACACCTTC.